Detailed here is one TCR beta chain. Antigen unknown. This specimen belongs to a study of vaccination effects on CD4 cells after COVID-19. This table comes from immunoSEQ multiplex PCR, and its TCRdb copy is limited to in-frame clones, with some not included. The sample consists of more than 35,000 clones, around 69% of them appearing once. Germline V lookup: CDR1 KGHSH, CDR2 LQKENI. The CDR3 runs 18 residues. Trimming pared 1 base from V and 2 bases from J, leaving 15 bases between. Sequencing in the ViraFEST assay came after antigen-specific CD4+ T cells had been expanded with viral peptide pools, which were used to stimulate PBMC. After roughly 9 days in culture, the CD4+ T cells were isolated. Infection with SARS-CoV-2 occurred in the person between March and December 2020, and PCR confirmed it.

The chain recombines TRBV18 with TRBJ2-6; no firm D call. This TCR came from a human donor who had a prior SARS-CoV-2 infection. Sequencing used CD4+ T cells from PBMCs cultured with HCoV-NL63 spike peptides, obtained before COVID-19 vaccination. This CDR3 is CASSPQHSQQTGANVLTF. For the CDR3, the DNA is TGTGCCAGCTCACCACAACACAGCCAACAGACTGGGGCCAACGTCCTGACTTTC.